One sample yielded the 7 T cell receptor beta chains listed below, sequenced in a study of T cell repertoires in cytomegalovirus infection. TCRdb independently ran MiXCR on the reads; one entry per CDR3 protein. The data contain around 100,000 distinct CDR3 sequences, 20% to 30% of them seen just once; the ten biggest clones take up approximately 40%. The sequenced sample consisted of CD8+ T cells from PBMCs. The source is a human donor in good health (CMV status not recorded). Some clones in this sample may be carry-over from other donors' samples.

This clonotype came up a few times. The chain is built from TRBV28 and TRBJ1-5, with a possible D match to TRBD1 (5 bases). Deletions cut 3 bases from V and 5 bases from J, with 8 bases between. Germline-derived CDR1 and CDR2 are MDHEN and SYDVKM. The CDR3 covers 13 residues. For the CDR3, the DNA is TGTGCCAGCAGTTTCCTCAGGGATCAGCCCCAGCATTTT. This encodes CASSFLRDQPQHF.

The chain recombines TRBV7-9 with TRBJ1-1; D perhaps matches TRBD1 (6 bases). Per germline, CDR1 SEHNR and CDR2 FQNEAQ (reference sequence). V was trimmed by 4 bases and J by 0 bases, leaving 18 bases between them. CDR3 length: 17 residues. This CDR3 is CASSSQGSGALNTEAFF. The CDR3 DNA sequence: TGTGCCAGCAGCTCCCAGGGGTCAGGGGCGTTGAACACTGAAGCTTTCTTT.

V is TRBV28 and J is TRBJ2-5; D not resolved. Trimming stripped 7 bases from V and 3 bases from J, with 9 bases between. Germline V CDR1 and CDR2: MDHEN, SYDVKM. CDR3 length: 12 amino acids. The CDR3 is CASMGAEETQYF. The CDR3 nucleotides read TGTGCCAGCATGGGTGCAGAAGAGACCCAGTACTTC.

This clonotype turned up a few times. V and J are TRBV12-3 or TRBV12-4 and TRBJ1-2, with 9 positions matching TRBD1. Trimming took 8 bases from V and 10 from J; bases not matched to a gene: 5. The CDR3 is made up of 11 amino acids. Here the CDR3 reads CASGTGSVYTF. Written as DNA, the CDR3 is TGTGCCAGCGGGACAGGGAGTGTCTACACCTTC.

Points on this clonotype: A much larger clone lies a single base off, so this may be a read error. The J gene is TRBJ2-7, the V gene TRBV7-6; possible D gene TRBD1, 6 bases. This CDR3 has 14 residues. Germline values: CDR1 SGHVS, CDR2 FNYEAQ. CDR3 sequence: CANSSRTEPYEQYF. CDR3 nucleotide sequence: TGTGCCAACAGCTCCAGGACAGAGCCTTACGAGCAGTACTTC.

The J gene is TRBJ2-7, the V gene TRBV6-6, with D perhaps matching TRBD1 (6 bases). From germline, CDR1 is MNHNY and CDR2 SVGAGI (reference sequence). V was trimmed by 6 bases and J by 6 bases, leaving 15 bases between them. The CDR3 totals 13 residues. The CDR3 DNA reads TGTGCCAGCAGACTCCCAACAGGGTTCGAGCAGTACTTC. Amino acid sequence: CASRLPTGFEQYF.

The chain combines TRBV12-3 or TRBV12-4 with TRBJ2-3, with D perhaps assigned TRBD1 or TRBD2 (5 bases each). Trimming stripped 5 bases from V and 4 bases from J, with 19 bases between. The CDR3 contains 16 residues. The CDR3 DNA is TGTGCCAGCAGTCCTATAGCCCGAGGGGTTGCAGATACGCAGTATTTT. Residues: CASSPIARGVADTQYF.